The text below deals with one T cell receptor (beta chain). What this receptor recognizes is not known. No much larger clone exists at a distance of one base, and base qualities are not known. Libraries were prepared through the immunoSEQ multiplex PCR assay. TCRdb carries this immuneACCESS record with in-frame sequences only. Its versions omit some clonotypes, under half of them owing to an unresolved V gene in the studies checked, with the rest unexplained. Here the sample has roughly 38,000 clones; 88% occur a single time. The leading ten clones occupy approximately 1.2% of the sample. The CDR3 starts with the cysteine, ends with the phenylalanine, and has 16 residues. Only the CDR3 DNA is retained, 48 bases long and in frame from the first base. From the germline V gene, CDR1 is MDHEN and CDR2 is SYDVKM. V loses 7 bases of germline sequence and J loses 0 bases, and the interval between the two ends is 19 bases.

The data stem from a study of T cell changes during pregnancy in multiple sclerosis (dated by TCRdb to the late 2010s). Notes on the research overall: The study looked at changes in the T cell repertoire across pregnancy in women with multiple sclerosis.

This clonotype was sampled from a female donor with multiple sclerosis, enrolled in a pregnancy study. Rearrangement joined TRBV28 to TRBJ2-7; 5 matching bases give a weak D call of TRBD1. Here the sequenced sample was CD4+ T cells from peripheral blood mononuclear cells, taken before pregnancy. In nucleotides, the sequence is TGTGCCAGCACCCCCCCAGGGCAGGTTCCCTCCTACGAGCAGTACTTC. Its translation reads: CASTPPGQVPSYEQYF.